These T cell receptor beta chains were read from a single sample in a study of shared clonotypes between healthy human individuals. Generated by immunoSEQ multiplex PCR, the TCRdb table keeps only in-frame clones and is missing some. Seen here are about 2.1 million clones, about 94% observed once, and the top ten hold over 1.5%. Sequencing input: naive CD8+ T cells from PBMCs. Receptors were obtained from a man between 18 and 29 years old in good health. Some clones in this sample may be carry-over from other donors' samples. Each CDR3 is given with its conserved first and last residue. Part of the rows lack a size; the others show once, few, many or a class for expanded clones.

TRBV6-5	15	TRBJ2-5	.	CASSYFIGGKETQYF
TRBV9	18	TRBJ1-2	.	CASSVDGPGGDFNYGYTF
TRBV27	14	TRBJ2-5	.	CASSLRASSETQYF
TRBV7-9	18	TRBJ1-1	.	CASSFFGWTGSMNTEAFF
TRBV30	13	TRBJ2-7	.	CAWSTGAGIEQYF
TRBV10-3	16	TRBJ2-7	once	CAISEPLAGSAMEQYF
TRBV6-1	17	TRBJ1-4	.	CASSELGLSATNEKLFF
TRBV7-9	14	TRBJ1-3	.	CAVPTGIGGNTIYF
TRBV27	17	TRBJ2-1	.	CASSFVGIAGLYNEQFF
TRBV28	16	TRBJ1-1	.	CASSFFGREKNTEAFF
TRBV5-1	15	TRBJ2-7	.	CASSLGRTSLFEQYF
TRBV7-9	17	TRBJ2-1	.	CASSFRHLAAVYNEQFF
TRBV27	15	TRBJ2-3	.	CASSFRDRVTDTQYF
TRBV2	14	TRBJ1-5	.	CASSADRSNQPQHF
TRBV7-9	15	TRBJ2-5	.	CASSLAANEPETQYF
TRBV27	15	TRBJ2-3	.	CASSLRTGSTDTQYF
TRBV7-6	14	TRBJ1-5	.	CASSLYPGYQPQHF
TRBV28	16	TRBJ2-3	once	CASSGTSDEGIDTQYF
TRBV13	17	TRBJ2-4	.	CASSPSDGGQGAHIQYF
TRBV18	13	TRBJ2-2	.	CASFPDDTGELFF
TRBV27	16	TRBJ1-5	once	CASSPSQGVSNQPQHF
TRBV6-1	14	TRBJ1-4	once	CASRGRIMDEKLFF
TRBV21-1	14	TRBJ1-2	.	CASSKDTTNYGYTF
TRBV10-3	14	TRBJ2-1	.	CAISSAGANNEQFF
TRBV10-3	18	TRBJ2-3	.	CAISESQVARKRTDTQYF
TRBV7-6	15	TRBJ2-7	.	CASSLGAGYSYEQYF
TRBV7-2	15	TRBJ2-7	.	CASSLSRRSPYEQYF
TRBV7-9	17	TRBJ2-3	.	CASSLVPGQGLRDTQYF
TRBV7-8	13	TRBJ2-7	.	CASSLKGNHEQYF
TRBV2	13	TRBJ2-7	.	CASSEPGNSEQYF
TRBV4-3	16	TRBJ2-7	.	CASSQEIVGTVYEQYF
TRBV19	13	TRBJ2-5	.	CASSPPGVGTQYF
TRBV28	13	TRBJ1-4	.	CASSLQIHEKLFF
TRBV5-1	16	TRBJ2-1	.	CASSPDVLGPYNEQFF
TRBV7-9	19	TRBJ2-3	.	CASSPLSAGVTGFPDTQYF
TRBV5-4	15	TRBJ2-7	.	CASSPDLAASYEQYF
TRBV6-1	13	TRBJ2-1	once	CASVDFGAQEQFF
TRBV27	11	TRBJ2-7	.	CASGPGYEQYF
TRBV7-8	15	TRBJ2-7	.	CASSLAPDRTYEQYF
TRBV5-1	13	TRBJ1-2	.	CASSFGVGYGYTF
TRBV15	16	TRBJ2-3	.	CATSPSRGHRGDTQYF
TRBV7-9	13	TRBJ2-1	few	CASSLVKRDEQFF
TRBV7-8	15	TRBJ2-2	.	CASSLRIGDTGELFF
TRBV29-1	12	TRBJ2-5	once	CSGKTGPKEQYF
TRBV7-9	16	TRBJ1-1	.	CASSLDLRAVGTEAFF
TRBV7-8	15	TRBJ1-5	few	CASSLGGLGNQPQHF
TRBV18	16	TRBJ2-6	.	CASSPDSNSGANVLTF
TRBV27	13	TRBJ2-7	.	CASSLGTGSEQYF
TRBV4-1	13	TRBJ2-7	.	CASGGRGSYEQYF
TRBV27	14	TRBJ1-2	.	CASSPADSYYGYTF
TRBV7-6	13	TRBJ1-1	.	CASSSQGGPEAFF
TRBV4-3	15	TRBJ2-3	.	CASSQDQGGLAGPYF
TRBV4-1	17	TRBJ2-3	.	CASSQEYGRVVTDTQYF
TRBV5-5	14	TRBJ1-1	.	CASSLEVGGTEAFF
TRBV11-2	16	TRBJ2-4	.	CASSPSTSGPVDIQYF
TRBV7-6	14	TRBJ2-7	once	CARWSSGRTYEQYF
TRBV25-1	15	TRBJ2-7	.	CASSAQPGATYEQYF
TRBV28	13	TRBJ2-7	.	CASKVAGGYEQYF
TRBV13	15	TRBJ2-7	.	CASSLGRSASREQYF